This T cell receptor (beta chain) was sequenced for a study of Ad26.COV2.S vaccination and SARS-CoV-2 variants. Study-level background: Ad26.COV2.S given intramuscularly, once or twice 56 days apart. Study-wide points: Spike-specific responses of CD8+ and CD4+ T cells were reported to display substantial breadth after vaccination.

A word on this clone: What it binds is not known.

TCRdb's table, derived via immunoSEQ multiplex PCR, lists solely in-frame clones and lacks some. The repertoire includes 300,000 to 500,000 clones, about nine tenths of them detected once, and under 4% sits in the top ten. The treatment here: roughly 19 received Ad26.COV2.S at low or high dose, single or two shots; about 5 received placebo; per-sample allocation not given. Sampling occurred on day 63 after the first vaccine or placebo injection. Whoever gave the sample was an adult aged 18-55 years in Boston. The CDR3 has 15 amino acids. V lost 0 bases, J lost 2 bases, and 11 bases lay in between. This chain joins TRBV23-1 and TRBJ2-7; weak D call: TRBD1 (5 bases). TRBV23-1 is marked as an open reading frame, function uncertain. The specimen was peripheral blood, collected in a trial of Ad26.COV2.S vaccine versus placebo. The sequence derives from a person between 18 and 65 years old who received the Ad26.COV2.S COVID-19 vaccine or a placebo. CDR3 sequence (DNA): TGCGCCAGCAGTCAATCCGGCAGGGTTCCCTACGAGCAGTACTTC. This sequence encodes CASSQSGRVPYEQYF.